The rows below give T cell receptor beta chains drawn from one sample of a study of blood T cell repertoires in COVID-19. Assay: immunoSEQ multiplex PCR; the TCRdb copy retains only in-frame clones and omits some. Counted here are 250,000 to 350,000 clones, 90% occurring once; the ten biggest clones make up approximately 4%. The specimen was PBMCs or T cells enriched from blood (not recorded which). These receptors came from a woman between 18 and 30 years old with acute COVID-19. The conserved cysteine and the conserved F or W are not part of the CDR3 here. The order of the fields is V gene, clone size, CDR3 protein. Clone size, where shown, is once, few, many, or a class for clones that have expanded.

TRBV5-5,-,ASSLGGTTRGTEAF
TRBV28,-,ASTYRGQGFGYT
TRBV28,-,ASSLGGIYEQY
TRBV7-9,-,ASRGTVATEAF
TRBV19,-,ASSDPRGGTPNYGYT
TRBV28,-,ASRPPARIPFTDTQY
TRBV7-2,once,ASSSQGSQPQH
TRBV28,-,ASTLKWGANTEAF
TRBV28,-,ASITYRGSEAF
TRBV5-6,once,ASSYFPGGYT
TRBV11-3,-,ASSSRRDGYT
TRBV4-2,-,ASSQDPDRVGETQY
TRBV12-5,-,ASGAAGVSGVTDTQY
TRBV28,once,ASSLGLAGDTQY
TRBV3-1/TRBV3-2,-,ASSQGGDGNQPQH
TRBV30,-,AWSTTSVGTQY
TRBV28,-,ASSLWGLAVSSIQY
TRBV7-9,-,ASSFGTVNTGELF
TRBV28,once,ASRPSGTQPGQY
TRBV28,few,ASRTGGNYGYT
TRBV6-1,-,ASSRQGDTEAF
TRBV9,-,ASSVTGTTEAF
TRBV9,-,ASSVGDRPYGYGYT
TRBV6-1,once,ASSEKGAFYEQY
TRBV30,-,AWSAPHLAGDETQY
TRBV9,-,ASSLRTGYGYT
TRBV28,once,ASQSGTIYEQY
TRBV10-1,-,ASSDQGVGTEAF
TRBV7-9,once,ASTGVGVEAF
TRBV4-1,-,ASSQDPTPTYTGELF
TRBV2,-,ASSMGQSSGNTIY
TRBV28,-,ASSFGKTQY
TRBV5-1,-,ASSSGQGRFYT
TRBV2,-,ASSVGTTSDTQY
TRBV3-1/TRBV3-2,once,ASSQDPGGEGTEAF